The clone carrying this TCR beta chain has a count of ten or more. This entry belongs to a study of T-cell reconstitution after alpha-beta-depleted transplantation in children. The CDR3 has 14 amino acids. From germline, CDR1 is SGHAT and CDR2 FQNNGV. The germline V and J ends were trimmed by 5 bases and 1 base, with 10 bases remaining between them. Unique molecular identifiers featured in how the TCRbeta library was prepared. TCRdb independently ran MiXCR on the PCR reads; one entry per CDR3 protein. The sample lists around 200,000 distinct CDR3 sequences, about 6.3% seen once, with approximately 2.9% in the top ten.

The V gene is TRBV11-2, the J gene TRBJ2-3; tentatively, D is TRBD1 or TRBD2 (5 bases each). This sequence originates from a human donor who donated a stem cell graft to a child with Wiskott-Aldrich syndrome. This specimen was PBMCs from the stem cell graft donor, taken from the stem cell graft. Here the CDR3 reads CASSPGDRTDTQYF. The CDR3 nucleotides read TGTGCCAGCAGCCCTGGGGACCGCACAGATACGCAGTATTTT.